These 13 T cell receptor beta chains share one sample of origin, sequenced in a study of prognosis after radiotherapy for stage I lung cancer. With two-round multiplex PCR, TCR beta CDR3 sequences were amplified from genomic DNA. For every TRBV and TRBJ gene, a specific primer was used in first-round PCR. TCRdb fed the multiplex PCR reads into MiXCR, producing one record per CDR3 protein. This table has 30,000 or so distinct CDR3 sequences, approximately 31% appearing once. The sample consisted of PBMCs, taken before or after stereotactic body radiation therapy (not recorded which). These receptors all stem from a donor over 45 with non-small cell lung cancer.

This clonotype is termed medium-sized. This sequence joins TRBV30 and TRBJ1-3, with D uncertain. V dropped 1 base and J dropped 0 bases, with 7 bases sitting between them. The CDR3 covers 14 residues. Germline V gene lookup returns CDR1 GTSNPN and CDR2 SVGIG (reference sequence). In DNA form, the CDR3 reads TGTGCCTGGAGTGAATTAAGCTCTGGAAACACCATATATTTT. The encoded protein is CAWSELSSGNTIYF.

This clonotype appeared many times. The V gene is TRBV28, the J gene TRBJ1-5, with 8 nucleotides matching TRBD1. Germline values: CDR1 MDHEN, CDR2 SYDVKM. The CDR3 contains 17 residues. Trimming cost V 8 bases and J 8 bases; bases outside gene matches: 20. CDR3 loop: CASRSGRGQGLLKPQHF. CDR3 bases: TGTGCCAGCCGTTCAGGGCGTGGACAGGGTCTGTTGAAGCCCCAGCATTTT.

As regards this clonotype: Its ends do not fully match the called genes, so a read error is possible. In DNA, the CDR3 is TGTGCCAGCAACCAGGGCGCTAACAGGGGACGACTGATTAACACTCAAGCTTTCTTT. Its protein product is CASNQGANRGRLINTQAFF. The chain combines TRBV6-2 or TRBV6-3 with TRBJ1-1; 7 bases fit TRBD1. There are 19 residues in the CDR3. The germline CDR1 and CDR2 sequences are MNHEY and SVGEGT.

As concerns this clonotype: This may be a read error, as it is one base from a much larger clone. Given the absence of the conserved phenylalanine or tryptophan at the CDR3 end, a read error is likely. J is TRBJ2-7 and V is TRBV19; D is unclear. This CDR3 has 15 amino acids. V was trimmed by 3 bases and J by 3 bases, leaving 15 bases between them. CDR1 and CDR2 from the germline V gene are LNHDA and SQIVND (reference sequence). For the CDR3, the DNA is TGTGCCAGTAGTATCTACCCCGGTTCTAACTACGAGCAGTACTAC. Its protein product is CASSIYPGSNYEQYY.

Many counts were recorded for this clonotype. The chain carries TRBV29-1 and TRBJ1-4; 8 bases map to TRBD1. In germline, CDR1 is SQVTM, CDR2 ANQGSEA. Trimming removed 5 bases from V and 5 bases from J; junction bases left unmatched: 4. There are 13 residues in the CDR3. This CDR3 reads CSVRTGQNEKLFF. CDR3 nucleotide sequence: TGCAGCGTTAGGACAGGGCAAAATGAAAAACTGTTTTTT. Full variable domain (outside the CDR3, taken from reference TRBV29-1 and TRBJ1-4): SAVISQKPSRDICQRGTSLTIQCQVDSQVTMMFWYRQQPGQSLTLIATANQGSEATYESGFVIDKFPISRPNLTFSTLTVSNMSPEDSSIYLCSVRTGQNEKLFFGSGTQLSVL.

The genes are TRBV7-9 and TRBJ2-1; 12 bases are a match to TRBD2. The CDR3 has 16 amino acids. CDR1 and CDR2 (germline): SEHNR, FQNEAQ (reference sequence). V lost 5 bases to trimming and J lost 7 bases; unmatched junction nucleotides: 9. The CDR3, as DNA: TGTGCCAGCAGCACGACTAGCGGGAGTGGTTCTAATGAGCAGTTCTTC. Its protein is CASSTTSGSGSNEQFF.

This clonotype has at least ten counts. V gene TRBV28 combines with J gene TRBJ1-5; D remains unclear. This CDR3 is 14 amino acids long. Germline-derived CDR1 and CDR2 are MDHEN and SYDVKM. V was clipped by 7 bases and J by 1 base, with 11 bases between them. The CDR3 region has the DNA TGTGCCAGCACCCTTGGGGTAAGCAATCAGCCCCAGCATTTT. Encoded protein: CASTLGVSNQPQHF.

The sample holds many counts of this clonotype. A much larger clone lies one base from this, so it may be a read error. J is TRBJ2-3 and V is TRBV6-2 or TRBV6-3; 7 bases are a match to TRBD1. The J segment lost 2 bases and the V segment lost 6 bases, leaving 8 bases of the junction unmatched. Germline values: CDR1 MNHEY, CDR2 SVGEGT. The CDR3 is made up of 15 amino acids. DNA of the CDR3: TGTGCCAGCAGCGACGGGACAGCTAACACAGATACGCAGTATTTT. The encoded protein is CASSDGTANTDTQYF.

This clonotype appeared many times. The chain recombines TRBV9 with TRBJ2-5; D may be TRBD2 (6 bases). In germline, CDR1 is SGDLS, CDR2 YYNGEE. The germline V and J ends were trimmed by 0 bases and 5 bases, with 14 bases remaining between them. The CDR3 loop spans 15 amino acids. The CDR3 region has the DNA TGTGCCAGCAGCGTAGCTCCGACTAGTAGGGAGACCCAGTACTTC. This gives the protein CASSVAPTSRETQYF.

The chain is built from TRBV2 and TRBJ2-1; 7 positions agree with TRBD2. The CDR3 totals 15 residues. With 8 bases clipped from V and 0 bases from J, the junction kept 7 bases outside the gene matches. In germline, CDR1 is SNHLY, CDR2 FYNNEI. CDR3 loop: CASQTLAGSYNEQFF. In DNA form, the CDR3 reads TGTGCCAGCCAAACATTAGCGGGCTCCTACAATGAGCAGTTCTTC.

This clonotype was seen repeatedly, ten times or more. This chain uses TRBV9 with TRBJ1-6; D might be TRBD1 (5 bases). Deletions cut 4 bases from V and 0 bases from J, with 14 bases between. This CDR3 has 17 residues. Germline V gives CDR1 SGDLS, CDR2 YYNGEE. CDR3 protein: CASSSGTESSYNSPLHF. The CDR3 DNA sequence: TGTGCCAGCAGCTCCGGGACGGAGAGCTCCTATAATTCACCCCTCCACTTT.

In regard to this clonotype: Given a much more abundant clone one base away, this may be a read error. The chain joins TRBV5-4 to TRBJ2-7; D perhaps matches TRBD1 (6 bases). The CDR3 has 13 residues. Between the trimmed V and J ends, which lost 2 bases and 4 bases, there was a span of 10 bases. CDR1 and CDR2 from the germline V gene are SGHNT and YYREEE (reference sequence). Here the CDR3 DNA reads TGTGCCAGCAGCTTTAACAGGGAATACGAGCAGTACTTC. Amino acid sequence: CASSFNREYEQYF. Filled out from reference TRBV5-4 and TRBJ2-7, the complete variable domain reads ETGVTQSPTHLIKTRGQQVTLRCSSQSGHNTVSWYQQALGQGPQFIFQYYREEENGRGNFPPRFSGLQFPNYSSELNVNALELDDSALYLCASSFNREYEQYFGPGTRLTVT.

This clonotype was seen at least ten times. The chain has TRBV18 and TRBJ2-3, with a tentative D call TRBD2 (6 bases). V was clipped by 0 bases and J by 6 bases, with 10 bases between them. CDR1 is KGHSH and CDR2 is LQKENI in the germline V gene. The CDR3 is 14 amino acids. The chain's CDR3 is CASSPPGGVDTQYF. In DNA form, the CDR3 reads TGTGCCAGCTCACCACCTGGAGGGGTGGATACGCAGTATTTT.